This T cell receptor (beta chain) derives from a study of long-term antiretroviral therapy in people with HIV. Study information: A decade or so separates the oldest specimens from the later 2015 immediate-ART recommendation. Findings of the study overall: Diversity measured after ART increased yet remained under transplant donor controls.

The authors ran the immunoSEQ assay, v3.0, at survey level. Assay: immunoSEQ multiplex PCR; the TCRdb copy retains only in-frame clones and omits some. The repertoire holds about 22,000 clones, with approximately 86% as singletons. As regards this clone: Its target is unknown.

This specimen consisted of unsorted PBMCs, obtained 1.3 years after starting antiretroviral therapy. This sequence originates from a man aged 55 to 69 with HIV.

CDR3 sequence reads: CASSPGDSSYNEQFF. The CDR3 region has the DNA TGTGCCAGCAGCCCAGGGGACAGTTCCTACAATGAGCAGTTCTTC. The V gene is TRBV9, the J gene TRBJ2-1; 7 bases match TRBD1. The CDR3 sequence is 15 residues long. V lost 4 bases and J lost 1; bases outside the gene matches: 5. CDR1 and CDR2 (germline): SGDLS, YYNGEE.